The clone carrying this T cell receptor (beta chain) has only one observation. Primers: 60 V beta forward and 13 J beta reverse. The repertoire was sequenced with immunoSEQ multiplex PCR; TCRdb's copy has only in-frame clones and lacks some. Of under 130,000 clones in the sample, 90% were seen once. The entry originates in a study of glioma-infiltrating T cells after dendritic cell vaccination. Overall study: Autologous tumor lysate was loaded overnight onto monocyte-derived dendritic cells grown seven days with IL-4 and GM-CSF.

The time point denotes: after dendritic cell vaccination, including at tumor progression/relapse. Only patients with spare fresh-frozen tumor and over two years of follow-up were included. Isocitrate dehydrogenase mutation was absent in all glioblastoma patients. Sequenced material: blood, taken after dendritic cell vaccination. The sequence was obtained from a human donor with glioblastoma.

For the CDR3, the DNA is TGTGCCAGCAGTGAACAGGGGTCGGCCGGGGAGCTGTTTTTT. This codes for CASSEQGSAGELFF. This chain uses TRBV6-1 with TRBJ2-2, with D possibly being TRBD1 (6 bases). Deletions cut 2 bases from V and 6 bases from J, with 10 bases between. This CDR3 is built from 14 residues. Germline CDR1 MNHNS, CDR2 SASEGT.